Listed here are 24 T cell receptor beta chains from one sample, sequenced in a study of T-cell memory formation after mild COVID-19. Each CDR3 protein gets one entry after TCRdb re-called the 5' RACE reads with MiXCR. The profile shows 470,000 or so distinct CDR3 sequences, 18% of them singletons. Sequenced: PBMCs or a T cell subset sorted from them (not recorded which). Receptor source: a man younger than 35 who had mild COVID-19 (a few samples of this study predate the infection). Cell type and time point are not known.

The chain links TRBV20-1 to TRBJ2-5; 8 bases are shared with TRBD1. Germline CDR1 is DFQATT and CDR2 is SNEGSKA (reference sequence). This CDR3 comprises 15 residues. The junction had 6 bases not matched to a gene; V was cut back by 0 bases and J by 3 bases. The CDR3 DNA is TGCAGTGCTAGAGATCTTGCACAGGGGGAAGAGACCCAGTACTTC. Protein sequence: CSARDLAQGEETQYF.

In this sample, this clonotype turned up many times. The J gene is TRBJ1-1, the V gene TRBV4-2; D gene unclear. Germline assignment: CDR1 LGHNA and CDR2 YNFKEQ. This CDR3 region has 15 residues. Trimming removed 1 base at V and 2 bases at J, with 11 bases between. The CDR3 DNA follows: TGTGCCAGCAGCCAAGTGTCCCCTTTTAACACTGAAGCTTTCTTT. Its translation: CASSQVSPFNTEAFF.

This clonotype was counted between two and nine times. The V call is TRBV7-8, the J call TRBJ2-6, with TRBD2 matching over 9 bases. CDR3 length equals 16 residues. Looked up from germline, CDR1 is SGHVS and CDR2 is FQNEAQ. V lost 6 bases, J lost 0 bases, and 3 bases stayed unmatched. DNA of the CDR3: TGTGCCAGCAGGTCGACTAGCGGCTCTGGGGCCAACGTCCTGACTTTC. The encoded protein is CASRSTSGSGANVLTF. Filled out from reference TRBV7-8 and TRBJ2-6, the complete variable domain reads GAGVSQSPRYKVAKRGQDVALRCDPISGHVSLFWYQQALGQGPEFLTYFQNEAQLDKSGLPSDRFFAERPEGSVSTLKIQRTQQEDSAVYLCASRSTSGSGANVLTFGAGSRLTVL.

This sequence joins TRBV18 and TRBJ1-2, with D possibly matching TRBD1 (6 bases). The CDR3 is 17 residues long. CDR1 KGHSH and CDR2 LQKENI come from the germline V gene. V shed 1 base and J shed 0 bases, with 15 bases lying between them. Here the CDR3 reads CASSPRWGQGTNYGYTF. The CDR3 DNA sequence: TGTGCCAGCTCACCACGTTGGGGCCAGGGGACTAACTATGGCTACACCTTC.

The chain uses TRBV7-9 and TRBJ2-1, with D hard to call. Germline CDR1 reads SEHNR; CDR2 reads FQNEAQ (reference sequence). This CDR3 is 13 amino acids long. The germline V and J ends were trimmed by 0 bases and 8 bases, with 8 bases remaining between them. This chain's CDR3 is CASSLAAADEQFF. In DNA, the CDR3 is TGTGCCAGCAGCTTAGCGGCAGCAGATGAGCAGTTCTTC.

This clonotype was seen a handful of times. This chain joins TRBV4-3 and TRBJ2-5; 8 bases match TRBD1. The V gene's germline CDR1 is LGHNA and CDR2 YSLEER. The CDR3 consists of 15 residues. V lost 3 bases to trimming and J lost 1 base; unmatched junction nucleotides: 4. The CDR3 protein is CASSHNQGAQETQYF. The CDR3 nucleotides are TGCGCCAGCAGCCACAACCAGGGGGCCCAAGAGACCCAGTACTTC.

This clonotype was found a few times. V gene TRBV19 combines with J gene TRBJ1-5; D might be TRBD1 (6 bases). The CDR3 covers 15 residues. Germline loops: CDR1 LNHDA, CDR2 SQIVND (reference sequence). With 3 bases removed from V and 5 bases from J, the gap between germline ends came to 14 bases. CDR3 sequence reads: CASSMTGQGDQPQHF. The CDR3 DNA follows: TGTGCCAGTAGTATGACGGGACAAGGTGATCAGCCCCAGCATTTT.

This clonotype has a count of ten or more. The V call is TRBV7-2, the J call TRBJ2-3, with 7 bases matching TRBD1. The CDR3 is 16 residues long. Trimming removed 5 bases from V and 3 bases from J; junction bases left unmatched: 11. The germline CDR1 and CDR2 sequences are SGHTA and FQGNSA. The CDR3 region has the DNA TGTGCCAGCAGCCTCGGGGACAGCGTGATTACAGATACGCAGTATTTT. This translates into CASSLGDSVITDTQYF.

This chain links TRBV6-5 with TRBJ2-5, with 8 bases aligning to TRBD2. Unmatched junction bases numbered 4, after V lost 2 bases and J lost 5 bases. Germline CDR1 and CDR2: MNHEY and SVGAGI. The CDR3 runs to 14 residues. The CDR3 loop reads CASSYGTRSETQYF. CDR3 in DNA: TGTGCCAGCAGTTACGGGACTAGGAGTGAGACCCAGTACTTC.

V and J are TRBV5-1 and TRBJ2-2; 8 bases match TRBD1. Germline loops: CDR1 SGHRS, CDR2 YFSETQ. This CDR3 is 17 amino acids long. J gave up 2 bases and V 4 bases, and 10 bases lay outside the gene matches. The CDR3 coding sequence is TGCGCCAGCAGCCCCGAACAGGGGGTGCTCAACACCGGGGAGCTGTTTTTT. Its protein product is CASSPEQGVLNTGELFF.

There are a few counts of this clonotype. J is TRBJ2-1 and V is TRBV7-2, with TRBD1 identical over 10 bases. Trimming cost V 4 bases and J 0 bases; bases outside gene matches: 6. Germline-derived CDR1 and CDR2 are SGHTA and FQGNSA. This CDR3 contains 17 residues. DNA for the CDR3: TGTGCCAGCAGCTCCCTGGGACAGGGGAGCTCCTACAATGAGCAGTTCTTC. It codes for CASSSLGQGSSYNEQFF.

The chain links TRBV12-3 or TRBV12-4 to TRBJ2-7; D is possibly TRBD1 (5 bases). This CDR3 is 13 amino acids long. V lost 8 bases and J lost 6, with 17 bases in between. CDR3 coding DNA: TGTGCCAGCCGTGGGGCTACTCCTCGCGAGCAGTACTTC. Translation: CASRGATPREQYF.

This sequence joins TRBV7-3 and TRBJ2-3, with 8 positions matching TRBD2. Germline assignment: CDR1 SGHTA and CDR2 FQGTGA. This CDR3 contains 14 residues. Unmatched junction bases numbered 12, after V lost 5 bases and J lost 11 bases. CDR3 region: CASSGPFKSGGQYF. The CDR3 DNA sequence: TGTGCCAGCAGCGGCCCCTTCAAGAGCGGGGGGCAGTATTTT.

The rearrangement joins TRBV7-8 to TRBJ2-3; maybe TRBD2 (6 bases). This CDR3 contains 14 residues. Trimming took 8 bases from V and 10 from J, leaving 22 bases between them. The germline CDR1 and CDR2 sequences are SGHVS and FQNEAQ. The CDR3 reads CASGSQMPPGAQYF. In DNA, the CDR3 is TGTGCCAGCGGGTCTCAGATGCCACCGGGGGCGCAGTATTTT.

This clonotype has more than one count but fewer than ten. The rearrangement uses TRBV7-8 and TRBJ1-2; D not resolved. The CDR3 spans 14 residues. CDR1 is SGHVS and CDR2 is FQNEAQ in the germline V gene. V shed 8 bases and J shed 5 bases, with 18 bases lying between them. In nucleotides, the CDR3 is TGTGCCAGCTCAACCGGGCCTCAAGGGTATGGCTACACCTTC. Translation: CASSTGPQGYGYTF. The full variable domain, its missing parts supplied by reference TRBV7-8 and TRBJ1-2, is GAGVSQSPRYKVAKRGQDVALRCDPISGHVSLFWYQQALGQGPEFLTYFQNEAQLDKSGLPSDRFFAERPEGSVSTLKIQRTQQEDSAVYLCASSTGPQGYGYTFGSGTRLTVV.

There are a few counts of this clonotype. The rearrangement joins TRBV12-3 or TRBV12-4 to TRBJ1-5, with D uncertain. V was clipped by 5 bases and J by 5 bases, with 10 bases between them. CDR3 size: 13 residues. The CDR3 DNA sequence: TGTGCCAGCAGTACAAACGGGTATCAGCCCCAGCATTTT. This gives the protein CASSTNGYQPQHF.

This clonotype was counted many times. This sequence joins TRBV7-2 and TRBJ2-7; the D gene could be TRBD1 or TRBD2 (6 bases each). Germline-derived CDR1 and CDR2 are SGHTA and FQGNSA. V lost 5 bases and J lost 1, with 12 bases in between. The CDR3 has 14 amino acids. The CDR3 DNA sequence: TGTGCCAGCAGCCCGGGGGCCACGTCCTACGAGCAGTACTTC. Translated, it gives CASSPGATSYEQYF.

In this sample, this clonotype turned up many times. The rearrangement links TRBV12-3 or TRBV12-4 to TRBJ2-1; 10 bases fit TRBD1. The CDR3 has 16 amino acids. Trimming removed 5 bases from V and 10 bases from J; junction bases left unmatched: 14. CDR3 in DNA: TGTGCCAGCAGTCCCCCTCCGGGACAGGGGTTCCGGGAGCAGTTCTTC. This translates into CASSPPPGQGFREQFF.

J is TRBJ2-5 and V is TRBV20-1; D is perhaps TRBD2 (6 bases). This CDR3 has 13 residues. Germline values: CDR1 DFQATT, CDR2 SNEGSKA (reference sequence). The germline V and J ends were trimmed by 5 bases and 3 bases, with 13 bases remaining between them. The chain's CDR3 is CSASRDSKETQYF. The CDR3 DNA reads TGCAGTGCTTCTCGGGACTCCAAAGAGACCCAGTACTTC.

This clonotype was detected a few times. CDR3 loop: CASSLSTGANQPQHF. The DNA for the CDR3 is TGTGCCAGCAGTTTATCTACAGGGGCCAATCAGCCCCAGCATTTT. The rearrangement joins TRBV28 to TRBJ1-5; TRBD1 matches at 7 bases. The germline gives CDR1 MDHEN, CDR2 SYDVKM. Trimming took 1 base from V and 3 from J; bases not matched to a gene: 3. The CDR3 is made up of 15 amino acids.

This sequence joins TRBV7-2 and TRBJ1-5; 8 bases are shared with TRBD1. V shed 1 base and J 8 bases; nucleotides not matched to a gene: 4. The length of the CDR3 is 14 residues. CDR1 is SGHTA and CDR2 is FQGNSA in the germline V gene. The CDR3 loop is CASSLVGQEEPQHF. The CDR3 coding sequence is TGTGCCAGCAGCTTAGTGGGACAGGAGGAGCCCCAGCATTTT.

This clonotype was counted a few times. The chain combines TRBV4-2 with TRBJ2-3, with D perhaps TRBD2 (6 bases). Germline V gene data show CDR1 as LGHNA and CDR2 as YNFKEQ. V was shortened by 6 bases and J by 6 bases, with 13 bases between the two germline ends. The CDR3 has 13 amino acids. The CDR3 is CASRTSGEDTQYF. DNA for the CDR3: TGTGCCAGCAGAACTTCGGGGGAGGATACGCAGTATTTT.

The CDR3 loop reads CASSYSAGQYKANYGYTF. The CDR3 region has the DNA TGTGCCAGCAGTTACTCCGCCGGACAGTATAAAGCTAACTATGGCTACACCTTC. The chain has TRBV6-5 and TRBJ1-2, with a weak D call TRBD1 (6 bases). Trimming removed 0 bases at V and 0 bases at J, with 17 bases between. The CDR3 has 18 amino acids. From germline, CDR1 is MNHEY and CDR2 SVGAGI.

This clonotype was counted at least ten times. The gene calls are TRBV7-7 and TRBJ2-2; D may match TRBD1 or TRBD2 (6 bases each). The CDR3 has 15 amino acids. Looked up from germline, CDR1 is SSHAT and CDR2 is FNYEAQ (reference sequence). The germline V and J ends were trimmed by 2 bases and 3 bases, with 10 bases remaining between them. Here the CDR3 DNA reads TGTGCCAGCAGCTTAAGAGGGGGGTACACCGGGGAGCTGTTTTTT. Translating it yields CASSLRGGYTGELFF.